A single sample is the source of the 32 T cell receptor beta chains below, sequenced in a study of blood T cells in healthy people across ages. Primed by a sample-barcoded 5' primer and a J-beta primer mix, a second PCR proceeded for 7 to 11 cycles. TCRdb used MiXCR to reprocess the 5' RACE reads, holding one entry per CDR3 protein. Among 900,000 to 950,000 distinct CDR3 sequences listed, roughly 28% were seen once. A further study also used this sample, focusing on T cells of mothers and their children.

The sequenced sample consisted of blood. Every receptor here comes from a woman aged 40-49 years in good health.

This clonotype was seen ten or more times. The rearrangement uses TRBV11-2 and TRBJ1-2, with TRBD1 as a possible D gene (6 bases). This CDR3 contains 16 residues. Between the trimmed V and J ends, which lost 5 bases and 2 bases, there was a span of 18 bases. Germline assignment: CDR1 SGHAT and CDR2 FQNNGV. CDR3 sequence (DNA): TGTGCCAGCAGCGAGCGACGTTTGGACAGAAACTATGGCTACACCTTC. It encodes CASSERRLDRNYGYTF.

This clonotype was seen repeatedly, ten times or more. Here the CDR3 reads CSARALAGGLRTDTQYF. In DNA, the CDR3 is TGCAGTGCTAGAGCCCTAGCGGGGGGGCTTCGCACAGATACGCAGTATTTT. The chain links TRBV20-1 to TRBJ2-3, with 12 bases aligning to TRBD2. Germline-derived CDR1 and CDR2 are DFQATT and SNEGSKA (reference sequence). The CDR3 has 17 residues. Trimming removed 1 base from V and 1 base from J; junction bases left unmatched: 6.

The chain uses TRBV3-1 and TRBJ1-2; maybe TRBD1 (6 bases). Trimming took off 2 bases at V and 1 base at J, with 17 bases between the two ends. Germline assignment: CDR1 LGHDT and CDR2 YNNKEL (reference sequence). This CDR3 spans 17 amino acids. CDR3 sequence reads: CASSQYPDRKFNYGYTF. The CDR3, as DNA: TGTGCCAGCAGCCAATACCCGGACAGAAAATTTAACTATGGCTACACCTTC. The entire variable domain, with the rest obtained from reference TRBV3-1 and TRBJ1-2, is as follows: DTAVSQTPKYLVTQMGNDKSIKCEQNLGHDTMYWYKQDSKKFLKIMFSYNNKELIINETVPNRFSPKSPDKAHLNLHINSLELGDSAVYFCASSQYPDRKFNYGYTFGSGTRLTVV.

In its sample, this clonotype was seen many times. V gene TRBV7-3 combines with J gene TRBJ2-1; TRBD1 aligns across 10 bases. The germline V gene has CDR1 SGHTA and CDR2 FQGTGA. The length of the CDR3 is 14 residues. V was clipped by 2 bases and J by 9 bases; unmatched bases: 4. In DNA, the CDR3 is TGTGCCAGCAGCTTAGGACAGGGGGGTCTTGAGCAGTTCTTC. It encodes CASSLGQGGLEQFF. Variable domain in full (rest from reference TRBV7-3 and TRBJ2-1): GAGVSQTPSNKVTEKGKYVELRCDPISGHTALYWYRQSLGQGPEFLIYFQGTGAADDSGLPNDRFFAVRPEGSVSTLKIQRTERGDSAVYLCASSLGQGGLEQFFGPGTRLTVL.

The rearrangement joins TRBV28 to TRBJ2-1; the D gene is possibly TRBD1 (5 bases). V shed 6 bases and J shed 4 bases, with 16 bases lying between them. The germline V gene encodes CDR1 MDHEN and CDR2 SYDVKM. CDR3 length: 15 residues. CDR3 coding DNA: TGTGCCAGCAGCACCGGACACCATGATTACAATGAGCAGTTCTTC. Residues: CASSTGHHDYNEQFF. Full variable domain (missing parts from reference TRBV28 and TRBJ2-1): DVKVTQSSRYLVKRTGEKVFLECVQDMDHENMFWYRQDPGLGLRLIYFSYDVKMKEKGDIPEGYSVSREKKERFSLILESASTNQTSMYLCASSTGHHDYNEQFFGPGTRLTVL.

This clonotype was detected ten times or more. This chain uses TRBV5-8 with TRBJ1-6; 7 bases are shared with TRBD1. There are 15 residues in the CDR3. V gave up 7 bases and J gave up 0 bases; unmatched junction bases: 4. Germline V gives CDR1 SGHTS, CDR2 YDEGEE. The CDR3, as DNA: TGTGCCAGCCGGACAGGTAGCTCCTATAATTCACCCCTCCACTTT. Its translation is CASRTGSSYNSPLHF.

At least ten counts were recorded for this clonotype. Here the CDR3 DNA reads TGTGCCAGCAGCATATTAGCGGGGGCCTACAATGAGCAGTTCTTC. Protein sequence: CASSILAGAYNEQFF. The chain links TRBV7-9 to TRBJ2-1; TRBD2 matches 9 bases. Trimming at V came to 5 bases and at J to 2 bases, leaving 4 bases not matched to a gene. The germline gives CDR1 SEHNR, CDR2 FQNEAQ (reference sequence). This CDR3 spans 15 amino acids.

This clonotype appeared a few times. The rearrangement uses TRBV5-1 and TRBJ1-4; D unclear. Between the trimmed V and J ends, which lost 0 bases and 7 bases, there was a span of 13 bases. CDR3 length equals 15 residues. Looked up from germline, CDR1 is SGHRS and CDR2 is YFSETQ. The CDR3 region is CASSLAEGMSEKLFF. As DNA, the CDR3 is TGCGCCAGCAGCTTGGCCGAAGGGATGAGTGAAAAACTGTTTTTT. The variable domain in full, with the rest retrieved from reference TRBV5-1 and TRBJ1-4, is KAGVTQTPRYLIKTRGQQVTLSCSPISGHRSVSWYQQTPGQGLQFLFEYFSETQRNKGNFPGRFSGRQFSNSRSEMNVSTLELGDSALYLCASSLAEGMSEKLFFGSGTQLSVL.

V is TRBV7-9 and J is TRBJ1-5; TRBD1 matches at 7 bases. CDR1 is SEHNR, CDR2 FQNEAQ, per germline (reference sequence). This CDR3 comprises 15 residues. The junction had 10 bases not matched to a gene; V was cut back by 6 bases and J by 5 bases. DNA of the CDR3: TGTGCCAGCAGTCGGAAGGGACAGCTCTATCAGCCCCAGCATTTT. It is translated as CASSRKGQLYQPQHF.

Here the CDR3 reads CASSPPSIGVGNEQYF. The CDR3 DNA is TGTGCCAGCAGCCCTCCTTCCATAGGGGTGGGGAATGAGCAGTACTTC. This chain connects TRBV12-3 or TRBV12-4 to TRBJ2-7; a possible D gene is TRBD1 (5 bases). This CDR3 has 16 amino acids. Trimming removed 6 bases from V and 7 bases from J, with 25 bases in between.

The chain joins TRBV20-1 to TRBJ1-2; D uncertain. Germline V CDR1 and CDR2: DFQATT, SNEGSKA (reference sequence). The CDR3 contains 12 residues. V lost 7 bases and J lost 2, with 11 bases in between. The CDR3 sequence: CSVKSGNYGYTF. The CDR3 region has the DNA TGCAGTGTTAAATCTGGGAACTATGGCTACACCTTC.

This chain joins TRBV7-2 and TRBJ1-3; 10 bases are shared with TRBD1. Germline V gene lookup returns CDR1 SGHTA and CDR2 FQGNSA. The J segment lost 8 bases and the V segment lost 3 bases, leaving 4 bases of the junction unmatched. The CDR3 extends over 14 amino acids. The CDR3 bases are TGTGCCAGCAGCTTTGGGACAGGGGCTGACACCATATATTTT. It translates to CASSFGTGADTIYF.

V and J are TRBV15 and TRBJ2-1; a possible D gene is TRBD1 (5 bases). The CDR3 totals 12 residues. CDR1 and CDR2 (germline): LNHNV, YYDKDF (reference sequence). The V end was cut by 3 bases, the J end by 9 bases, with 9 bases between. In DNA form, the CDR3 reads TGTGCCACCAGCAGGCCAGGGCTTGAGCAGTTCTTC. Translated, it gives CATSRPGLEQFF.

Many counts were recorded for this clonotype. The V and J genes are TRBV12-3 or TRBV12-4 and TRBJ2-1; D perhaps matches TRBD2 (7 bases). This CDR3 region has 15 residues. V was trimmed by 2 bases and J by 6 bases, leaving 14 bases between them. The CDR3 is CASSLRRGQSNEQFF. As DNA, the CDR3 is TGTGCCAGCAGTTTAAGGCGGGGGCAGAGCAATGAGCAGTTCTTC.

This clonotype came up many times. The chain combines TRBV7-9 with TRBJ1-1; D might be TRBD1 (5 bases). V lost 6 bases and J 4 bases, leaving 15 bases between the germline ends. CDR1 and CDR2 from the germline V gene are SEHNR and FQNEAQ (reference sequence). The CDR3 runs to 14 residues. DNA of the CDR3: TGTGCCAGCAGTCCCCAGGGTAGGGGCACTGAAGCTTTCTTT. As protein: CASSPQGRGTEAFF.

In this sample, this clonotype turned up a few times. The chain links TRBV5-1 to TRBJ2-3, with D uncertain. Germline CDR1 SGHRS, CDR2 YFSETQ. The CDR3 contains 16 residues. V dropped 1 base and J dropped 0 bases, with 12 bases sitting between them. The CDR3 protein is CASSLKGPQSTDTQYF. CDR3 DNA sequence: TGCGCCAGCAGCTTGAAGGGCCCACAGAGCACAGATACGCAGTATTTT. Together with reference TRBV5-1 and TRBJ2-3, the CDR3 gives the full variable domain: KAGVTQTPRYLIKTRGQQVTLSCSPISGHRSVSWYQQTPGQGLQFLFEYFSETQRNKGNFPGRFSGRQFSNSRSEMNVSTLELGDSALYLCASSLKGPQSTDTQYFGPGTRLTVL.

This clonotype was detected many times. The chain combines TRBV28 with TRBJ1-5, with D tentatively TRBD1 (6 bases). This CDR3 is 15 amino acids long. The ends were cut back, 8 bases at V and 6 bases at J, with 20 bases in the middle. Germline lookup yields CDR1 MDHEN and CDR2 SYDVKM. CDR3 residues: CASRGLWGAGQPQHF. DNA of the CDR3: TGTGCCAGCCGCGGGTTGTGGGGGGCCGGTCAGCCCCAGCATTTT. Together with reference TRBV28 and TRBJ1-5, the CDR3 gives the full variable domain: DVKVTQSSRYLVKRTGEKVFLECVQDMDHENMFWYRQDPGLGLRLIYFSYDVKMKEKGDIPEGYSVSREKKERFSLILESASTNQTSMYLCASRGLWGAGQPQHFGDGTRLSIL.

The genes are TRBV7-2 and TRBJ2-4; no definite D call. The ends were cut back, 5 bases at V and 6 bases at J, with 17 bases in the middle. CDR3 length: 15 residues. Germline V gene lookup returns CDR1 SGHTA and CDR2 FQGNSA. The CDR3 DNA reads as TGTGCCAGCAGCACCATAGCAGGCTTAGCAAACATTCAGTACTTC. This gives the protein CASSTIAGLANIQYF.

This clonotype was seen at least ten times. This sequence joins TRBV20-1 and TRBJ1-2; D not resolved. This CDR3 region has 15 residues. Germline CDR1 is DFQATT and CDR2 is SNEGSKA (reference sequence). V was shortened by 2 bases and J by 6 bases, with 19 bases between the two germline ends. The CDR3 DNA follows: TGCAGTGCTAGACCCACGGGCAGGAAGGAAAATGGCTACACCTTC. This codes for CSARPTGRKENGYTF.

The V and J genes are TRBV4-3 and TRBJ2-1; D is undetermined. The CDR3 has 15 residues. CDR1 and CDR2 (germline): LGHNA, YSLEER. V lost 4 bases to trimming and J lost 0 bases, with 10 bases between them. The CDR3 spells CASSRSQFSYNEQFF. For the CDR3, the DNA is TGCGCCAGCAGCCGGTCACAGTTCTCCTACAATGAGCAGTTCTTC.

The chain links TRBV5-1 to TRBJ2-1; D might be TRBD1 or TRBD2, each matching 5 bases. CDR3 size: 14 residues. Germline V gene sequence: CDR1 SGHRS, CDR2 YFSETQ. Trimming left V 0 bases short and J 3 bases short, with 7 bases between. In DNA form, the CDR3 reads TGCGCCAGCAGCTTGGGGGACGGCTACAATGAGCAGTTCTTC. It codes for CASSLGDGYNEQFF.

The CDR3 coding sequence is TGTGCCAGCAGGACCCTCGGTGGCGGCACAGATACGCAGTATTTT. It yields the protein CASRTLGGGTDTQYF. The chain carries TRBV6-2 or TRBV6-3 and TRBJ2-3, with no clear D. The V end lost 6 bases, the J end lost 1 base, and 14 bases lay between the germline ends. CDR3 length equals 15 residues. The germline CDR1 and CDR2 sequences are MNHEY and SVGEGT.

V gene TRBV11-2 combines with J gene TRBJ2-1, with 8 bases fitting TRBD2. After removal of 9 bases from V and 7 bases from J, the junction contained 5 bases not matched to a gene. This CDR3 has 12 amino acids. Germline lookup yields CDR1 SGHAT and CDR2 FQNNGV. For the CDR3, the DNA is TGTGCCAGTTTTCGGGGGGGGAATGAGCAGTTCTTC. This encodes CASFRGGNEQFF.

This clonotype was seen many times. The chain recombines TRBV12-3 or TRBV12-4 with TRBJ2-7, with 7 bases matching TRBD1. Unmatched junction bases numbered 6, after V lost 0 bases and J lost 4 bases. The CDR3 covers 15 residues. CDR3 amino acids: CASSLATGPTYEQYF. DNA of the CDR3: TGTGCCAGCAGTTTAGCGACAGGGCCGACTTACGAGCAGTACTTC.

Of note for this clonotype: This may stem from a read error, because a much larger clone lies one nucleotide away. The chain employs TRBV5-1 and TRBJ2-4; 9 nucleotides align to TRBD1. The J call may be incorrect, as the DNA end agrees better with TRBJ2-7. CDR3 size: 13 residues. Germline V CDR1 and CDR2: SGHRS, YFSETQ. The CDR3 DNA is TGCGCCAGCAGCGGGGGGACAGGGTACGAGCAGTACTTC. Its protein is CASSGGTGYEQYF.

V is TRBV11-2 and J is TRBJ2-3; 7 nucleotides agree with TRBD2. The J segment lost 2 bases and the V segment lost 4 bases, leaving 12 bases of the junction unmatched. CDR1 is SGHAT, CDR2 FQNNGV, per germline. The CDR3 spans 17 residues. CDR3 residues: CASSSRGVATSTDTQYF. The CDR3 DNA is TGTGCCAGCAGCTCCCGGGGGGTAGCTACCTCCACAGATACGCAGTATTTT.

The J gene is TRBJ2-4, the V gene TRBV12-3 or TRBV12-4; D call uncertain. V was cut by 6 bases and J by 13 bases, with 31 bases left in between. The CDR3 length is 17 residues. The CDR3 DNA is TGTGCCAGCAGCCTTTCGCTGCAGTCCTTCTCCTACAATGAGCAGTACTTC. Protein sequence: CASSLSLQSFSYNEQYF.

V and J are TRBV12-3 or TRBV12-4 and TRBJ1-1; the D gene is possibly TRBD1 (6 bases). The germline V and J ends were trimmed by 7 bases and 3 bases, with 18 bases remaining between them. The CDR3 covers 15 residues. The CDR3 here is CASTEPGAGDTEAFF. In nucleotides, the CDR3 is TGTGCCAGCACAGAGCCGGGGGCGGGGGACACTGAAGCTTTCTTT.

In the case of this clonotype: As the CDR3 is not closed by the conserved phenylalanine or tryptophan, this likely results from a read error. V gene TRBV7-2 combines with J gene TRBJ1-6, with a tentative D call TRBD1 (5 bases). The CDR3 totals 16 residues. Germline V CDR1 and CDR2: SGHTA, FQGNSA. The V gene lost 1 base and the J gene lost 6 bases, with 13 bases spanning the gap. CDR3 nucleotide sequence: TGTGCCAGCAGCTTAGAGACTTTGGGACTTAATTCACCCCTCCACTCT. This translates into CASSLETLGLNSPLHS.

V gene TRBV6-2 or TRBV6-3 combines with J gene TRBJ1-1; 8 nucleotides match TRBD1. With V trimmed by 6 bases and J by 7 bases, 10 bases remained unmatched. Germline lookup yields CDR1 MNHEY and CDR2 SVGEGT. CDR3 size: 14 residues. This CDR3 is CASRNPTGQVEAFF. The CDR3 DNA reads TGTGCCAGCAGGAACCCGACGGGACAGGTTGAAGCTTTCTTT.

To note about this clonotype: A junction end diverges from the germline sequence, so it may reflect a read error. The chain couples TRBV27 to TRBJ1-1; 7 positions agree with TRBD1. This CDR3 has 15 residues. Germline values: CDR1 MNHEY, CDR2 SMNVEV (reference sequence). CDR3 sequence: CASSPKDRFITGAFF. CDR3 nucleotides: TGTGCCAGCAGTCCCAAGGACAGGTTCATCACTGGAGCTTTCTTT.

This chain uses TRBV4-1 with TRBJ2-3, with D uncertain. This CDR3 region has 15 residues. Germline CDR1 reads MGHRA; CDR2 reads YSYEKL. V was cut by 3 bases and J by 0 bases, with 10 bases left in between. The CDR3, as DNA: TGCGCCAGCAGCCAGGACCAGGAGAGCACAGATACGCAGTATTTT. Residues: CASSQDQESTDTQYF.